One and the same sample provided the 11 T cell receptor beta chains below, sequenced in a study of blood T cells in healthy people across ages (dated by TCRdb to about 2015). Library preparation was by 5' RACE. Sequencing was performed on an Illumina HiSeq 2500. A second PCR of roughly 6 to 12 cycles was run with a J-beta primer mix and a sample-barcoded 5' primer. TCRdb redid the processing of the public reads, applying fastp at Q25 and MiXCR, and retained in-frame beta chains. Rows merge per CDR3 protein into single entries with the most common DNA and genes. The sample table shows about 800,000 distinct CDR3 sequences, and roughly 60% are seen once. The ten most abundant clones make up approximately 23% of the sample. Source material: blood. The origin of the receptors is a man aged 30-40 years in good health.

This clonotype was seen only once. The chain is built from TRBV7-2 and TRBJ2-3, with D maybe TRBD2 (5 bases). CDR3 size: 14 residues. Germline V gives CDR1 SGHTA, CDR2 FQGNSA. V dropped 6 bases and J dropped 5 bases, with 15 bases sitting between them. For the CDR3, the DNA is TGTGCCAGCAGTTGGGGAGTAGCCGGAGATACGCAGTATTTT. This sequence encodes CASSWGVAGDTQYF.

The genes are TRBV15 and TRBJ1-1, with D tentatively TRBD1 (6 bases). Germline V gene lookup returns CDR1 LNHNV and CDR2 YYDKDF (reference sequence). The CDR3 covers 17 residues. V was pared by 0 bases and J by 1 base, with 15 bases between. The CDR3, as DNA: TGTGCCACCAGCAGAGAAGGCCTCAGGGGCCCGAACACTGAAGCTTTCTTT. Translating gives CATSREGLRGPNTEAFF.

The chain has TRBV6-2 or TRBV6-3 and TRBJ2-5; TRBD1 matches 7 bases. This CDR3 comprises 13 residues. V shed 6 bases, J shed 3 bases, and the junction held 4 bases outside the gene matches. Germline V lookup: CDR1 MNHEY, CDR2 SVGEGT. The CDR3 DNA is TGTGCCAGCAGAGGACAGGAGAAAGAGACCCAGTACTTC. Translation gives CASRGQEKETQYF.

This chain joins TRBV7-2 and TRBJ2-5, with D perhaps matching TRBD2 (6 bases). The CDR3 is made up of 14 amino acids. Germline lookup yields CDR1 SGHTA and CDR2 FQGNSA. With 4 bases removed from V and 0 bases from J, the gap between germline ends came to 9 bases. The DNA for the CDR3 is TGTGCCAGCAGCTCCCGGACTAACCAAGAGACCCAGTACTTC. Encoded protein: CASSSRTNQETQYF.

The chain joins TRBV29-1 to TRBJ2-3; the match to TRBD2 covers 7 bases. This CDR3 is 15 amino acids long. V shed 5 bases and J 0 bases; nucleotides not matched to a gene: 8. Germline V CDR1 and CDR2: SQVTM, ANQGSEA. CDR3 loop: CSVTRRGSSTDTQYF. The CDR3 DNA sequence: TGCAGCGTTACCCGGCGGGGGTCTAGCACAGATACGCAGTATTTT.

This clonotype was observed many times. The CDR3 loop is CASSETGLGTQYF. DNA of the CDR3: TGTGCCAGCAGTGAGACGGGGTTAGGGACCCAGTACTTC. V usage is TRBV2 and J usage is TRBJ2-5, with D maybe TRBD2 (5 bases). Germline V gene lookup returns CDR1 SNHLY and CDR2 FYNNEI. This CDR3 contains 13 residues. V was shortened by 3 bases and J by 7 bases, with 12 bases between the two germline ends.

The chain recombines TRBV10-2 with TRBJ2-7, with D possibly matching TRBD2 (5 bases). Trimming stripped 4 bases from V and 3 bases from J, with 10 bases between. The CDR3 sequence is 13 residues long. Germline CDR1 reads WSHSY; CDR2 reads SAAADI. The CDR3 is CASSGGGLYEQYF. In DNA form, the CDR3 reads TGCGCCAGCAGTGGTGGCGGGCTCTACGAGCAGTACTTC.

This clonotype was seen only a few times. This rearrangement joins TRBV11-1 to TRBJ1-2; 8 nucleotides agree with TRBD1. The J segment lost 7 bases and the V segment lost 6 bases, leaving 13 bases of the junction unmatched. Germline CDR1 and CDR2: SGHAT and FQDESV (reference sequence). This CDR3 is 15 amino acids long. CDR3 bases: TGTGCCAGCAGTCAAAGGACAGGGAGAGTGGCTGGCTACACCTTC. It specifies CASSQRTGRVAGYTF.

J is TRBJ2-7 and V is TRBV6-1; D assignment may be TRBD1 or TRBD2 (5 bases each). The DNA end lines up better with TRBJ2-5; the J call may be wrong. The V gene's germline CDR1 is MNHNS and CDR2 SASEGT. This CDR3 is built from 13 residues. The CDR3 DNA sequence: TGTGCCAGCCGAAGGGACCCGGGGGAGACCCAGTACTTC. Translated, it gives CASRRDPGETQYF.

This sequence joins TRBV29-1 and TRBJ2-7; D call uncertain. CDR1 and CDR2 from the germline V gene are SQVTM and ANQGSEA. The CDR3 covers 11 residues. Trimming cost V 5 bases and J 4 bases, with 9 bases left between them. The CDR3, as DNA: TGCAGCGTTCGTGTGAGTTACGAGCAGTACTTC. This gives the protein CSVRVSYEQYF.

The V gene is TRBV27, the J gene TRBJ2-5; D possibly corresponds to TRBD2 (5 bases). Per germline, CDR1 MNHEY and CDR2 SMNVEV (reference sequence). Trimming removed 5 bases from V and 2 bases from J, with 15 bases in between. CDR3 length: 15 residues. CDR3: CASSPRLTLQETQYF. CDR3 nucleotides: TGTGCCAGCAGTCCCCGACTAACCTTGCAAGAGACCCAGTACTTC.